This TCR beta chain derives from a study of OX40 agonist ivuxolimab in advanced cancers. Study-wide context: Every patient in dose escalation had hepatocellular carcinoma, melanoma, renal cell or head and neck cancer. Of mixed ages from 23 to 79 and averaging roughly 66 years, the group was just under 85% male. Findings of the study overall: Compared with CD4+, CD8+ T cells on average had more expanded clones.

Regarding this clone: What it recognizes is unknown.

This CDR3 has 13 amino acids. Germline lookup yields CDR1 KGHSH and CDR2 LQKENI. Trimming removed 3 bases at V and 6 bases at J, with 12 bases between. Libraries were prepared by immunoSEQ multiplex PCR; TCRdb keeps only in-frame clonotypes and omits some of them. The table shows approximately 91,000 clones, with around 85% occurring only once. This sample comprised CD4+ or CD8+ T cells sorted from blood, obtained in a trial of the OX40 agonist ivuxolimab. The TCR sequence derives from an adult with an advanced solid tumor such as melanoma, head and neck, liver or kidney cancer. V usage is TRBV18 and J usage is TRBJ2-7; TRBD1 might be the D (6 bases). CDR3 bases: TGTGCCAGCTCACCCACCCCGGACAGCGAGCAGTACTTC. Protein sequence: CASSPTPDSEQYF.